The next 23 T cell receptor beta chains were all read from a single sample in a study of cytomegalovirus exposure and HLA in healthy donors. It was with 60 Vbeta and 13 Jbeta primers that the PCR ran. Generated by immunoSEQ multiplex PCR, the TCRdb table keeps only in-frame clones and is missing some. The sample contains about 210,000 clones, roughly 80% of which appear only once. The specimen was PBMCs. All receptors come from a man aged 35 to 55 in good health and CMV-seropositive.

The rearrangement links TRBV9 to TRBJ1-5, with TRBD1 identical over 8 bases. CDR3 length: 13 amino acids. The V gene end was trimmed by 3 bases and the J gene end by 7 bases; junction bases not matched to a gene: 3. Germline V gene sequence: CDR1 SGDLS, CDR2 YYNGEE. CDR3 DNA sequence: TGTGCCAGCAGCGCAGGACAGGGCCAGCCCCAGCATTTT. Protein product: CASSAGQGQPQHF.

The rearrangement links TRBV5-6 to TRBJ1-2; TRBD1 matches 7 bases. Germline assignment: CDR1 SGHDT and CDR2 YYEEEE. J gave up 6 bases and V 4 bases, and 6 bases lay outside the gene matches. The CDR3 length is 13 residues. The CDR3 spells CASSLGTVNGYTF. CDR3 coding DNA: TGTGCCAGCAGCCTCGGGACAGTGAATGGCTACACCTTC.

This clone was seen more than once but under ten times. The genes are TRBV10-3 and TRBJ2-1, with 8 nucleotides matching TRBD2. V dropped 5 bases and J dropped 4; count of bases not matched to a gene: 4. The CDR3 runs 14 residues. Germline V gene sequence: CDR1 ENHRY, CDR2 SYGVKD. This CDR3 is CAISSSGGYNEQFF. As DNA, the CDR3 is TGTGCCATCAGTTCCTCGGGGGGGTACAATGAGCAGTTCTTC.

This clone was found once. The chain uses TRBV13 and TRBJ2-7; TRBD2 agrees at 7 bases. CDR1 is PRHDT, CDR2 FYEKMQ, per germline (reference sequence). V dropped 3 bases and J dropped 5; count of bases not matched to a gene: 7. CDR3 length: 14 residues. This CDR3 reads CASSLGGAMNEQYV. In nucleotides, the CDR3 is TGTGCCAGCAGCTTGGGAGGGGCGATGAACGAGCAGTACGTC.

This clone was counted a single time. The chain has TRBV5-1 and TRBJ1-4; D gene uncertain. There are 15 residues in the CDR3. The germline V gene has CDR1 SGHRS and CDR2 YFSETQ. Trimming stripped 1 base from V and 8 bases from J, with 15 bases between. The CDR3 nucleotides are TGCGCCAGCAGCTTGTTTGGAGGGAGGGAAGAAAAACTGTTTTTT. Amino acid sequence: CASSLFGGREEKLFF.

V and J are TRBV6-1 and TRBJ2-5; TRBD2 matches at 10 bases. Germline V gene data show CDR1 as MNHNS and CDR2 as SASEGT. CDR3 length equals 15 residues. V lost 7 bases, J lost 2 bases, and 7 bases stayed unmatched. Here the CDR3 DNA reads TGTGCCAGCACTAAAACGGGACTAGCGCAAGAGACCCAGTACTTC. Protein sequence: CASTKTGLAQETQYF.

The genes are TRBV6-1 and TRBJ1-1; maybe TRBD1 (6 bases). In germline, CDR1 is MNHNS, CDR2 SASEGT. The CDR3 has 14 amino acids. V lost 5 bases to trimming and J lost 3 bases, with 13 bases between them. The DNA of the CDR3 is TGTGCCAGCAGTCCCCCCAGGGGTGACACTGAAGCTTTCTTT. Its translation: CASSPPRGDTEAFF.

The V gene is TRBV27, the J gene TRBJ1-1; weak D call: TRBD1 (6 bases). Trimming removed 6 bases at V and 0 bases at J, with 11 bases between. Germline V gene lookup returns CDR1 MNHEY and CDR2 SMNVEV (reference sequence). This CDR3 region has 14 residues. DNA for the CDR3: TGTGCCAGCAGGACAACAGGGCTGAACACTGAAGCTTTCTTT. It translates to CASRTTGLNTEAFF.

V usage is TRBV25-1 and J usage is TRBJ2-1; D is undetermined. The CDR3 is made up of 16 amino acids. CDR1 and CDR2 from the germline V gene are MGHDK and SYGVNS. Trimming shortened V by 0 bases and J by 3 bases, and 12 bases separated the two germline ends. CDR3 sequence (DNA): TGTGCCAGCAGTGAATACATCTTAGAGAACTACAATGAGCAGTTCTTC. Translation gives CASSEYILENYNEQFF.

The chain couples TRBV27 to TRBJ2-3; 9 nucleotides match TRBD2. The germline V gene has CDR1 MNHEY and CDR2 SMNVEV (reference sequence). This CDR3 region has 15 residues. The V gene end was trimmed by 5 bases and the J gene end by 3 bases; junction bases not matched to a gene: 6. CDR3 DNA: TGTGCCAGCAGTAACGAAGCGGGAGGTACAGATACGCAGTATTTT. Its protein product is CASSNEAGGTDTQYF.

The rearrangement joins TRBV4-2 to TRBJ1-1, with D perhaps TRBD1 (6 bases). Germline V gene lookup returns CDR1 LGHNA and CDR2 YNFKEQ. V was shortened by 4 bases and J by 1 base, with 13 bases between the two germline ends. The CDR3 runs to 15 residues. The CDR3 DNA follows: TGTGCCAGCAGCCCCTTACAGGGCGAGAACACTGAAGCTTTCTTT. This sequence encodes CASSPLQGENTEAFF.

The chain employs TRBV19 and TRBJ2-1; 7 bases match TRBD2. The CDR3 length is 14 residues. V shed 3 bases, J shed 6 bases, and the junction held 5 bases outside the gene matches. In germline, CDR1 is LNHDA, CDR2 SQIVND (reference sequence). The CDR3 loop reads CASSIVGRRNEQFF. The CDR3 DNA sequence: TGTGCCAGTAGTATTGTCGGGAGGCGCAATGAGCAGTTCTTC.

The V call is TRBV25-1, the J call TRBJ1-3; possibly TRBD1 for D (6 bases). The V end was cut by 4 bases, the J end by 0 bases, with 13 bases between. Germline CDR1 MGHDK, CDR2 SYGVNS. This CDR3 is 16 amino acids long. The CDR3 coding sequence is TGTGCCAGCAGTGTTGACAGGTCCACCTCTGGAAACACCATATATTTT. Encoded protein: CASSVDRSTSGNTIYF.

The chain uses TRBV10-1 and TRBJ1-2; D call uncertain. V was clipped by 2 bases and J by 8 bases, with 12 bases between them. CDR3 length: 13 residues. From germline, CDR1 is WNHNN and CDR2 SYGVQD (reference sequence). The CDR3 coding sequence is TGCGCCAGCAGTGAGGAGCCCCGTAGCGGCTACACCTTC. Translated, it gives CASSEEPRSGYTF.

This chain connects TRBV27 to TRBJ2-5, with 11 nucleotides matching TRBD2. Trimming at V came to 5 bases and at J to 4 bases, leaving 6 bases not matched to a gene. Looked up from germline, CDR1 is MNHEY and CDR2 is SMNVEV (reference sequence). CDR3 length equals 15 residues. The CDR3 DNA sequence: TGTGCCAGCAGTCCCCTTAGCGGGAGGGGAGAGACCCAGTACTTC. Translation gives CASSPLSGRGETQYF.

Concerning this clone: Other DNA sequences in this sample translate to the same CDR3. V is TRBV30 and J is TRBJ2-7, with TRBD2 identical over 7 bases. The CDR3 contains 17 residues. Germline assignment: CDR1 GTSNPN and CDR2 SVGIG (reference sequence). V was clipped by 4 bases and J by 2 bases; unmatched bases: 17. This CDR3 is CAWNPLRQAGYTYEQYF. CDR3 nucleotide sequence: TGTGCCTGGAATCCCCTTCGCCAAGCGGGATACACCTACGAGCAGTACTTC.

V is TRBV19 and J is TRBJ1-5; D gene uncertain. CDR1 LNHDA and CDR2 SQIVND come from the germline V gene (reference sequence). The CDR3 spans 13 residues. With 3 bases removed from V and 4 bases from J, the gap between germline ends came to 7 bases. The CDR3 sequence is CASSIASNQPQHF. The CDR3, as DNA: TGTGCCAGTAGTATCGCGTCAAATCAGCCCCAGCATTTT. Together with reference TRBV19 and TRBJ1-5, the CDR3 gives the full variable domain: DGGITQSPKYLFRKEGQNVTLSCEQNLNHDAMYWYRQDPGQGLRLIYYSQIVNDFQKGDIAEGYSVSREKKESFPLTVTSAQKNPTAFYLCASSIASNQPQHFGDGTRLSIL.

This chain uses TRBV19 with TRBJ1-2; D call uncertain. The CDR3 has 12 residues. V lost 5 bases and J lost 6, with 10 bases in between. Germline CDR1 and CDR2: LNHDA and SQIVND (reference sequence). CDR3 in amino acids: CASSEDWNGYTF. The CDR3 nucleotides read TGTGCCAGTAGTGAAGACTGGAATGGCTACACCTTC. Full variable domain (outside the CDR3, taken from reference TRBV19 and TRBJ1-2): DGGITQSPKYLFRKEGQNVTLSCEQNLNHDAMYWYRQDPGQGLRLIYYSQIVNDFQKGDIAEGYSVSREKKESFPLTVTSAQKNPTAFYLCASSEDWNGYTFGSGTRLTVV.

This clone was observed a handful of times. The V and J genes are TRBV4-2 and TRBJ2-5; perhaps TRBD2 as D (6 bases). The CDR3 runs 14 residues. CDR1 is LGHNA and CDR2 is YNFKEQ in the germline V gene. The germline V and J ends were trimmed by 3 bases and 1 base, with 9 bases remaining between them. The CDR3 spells CASSQVGGQETQYF. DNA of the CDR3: TGTGCCAGCAGCCAGGTGGGGGGCCAAGAGACCCAGTACTTC.

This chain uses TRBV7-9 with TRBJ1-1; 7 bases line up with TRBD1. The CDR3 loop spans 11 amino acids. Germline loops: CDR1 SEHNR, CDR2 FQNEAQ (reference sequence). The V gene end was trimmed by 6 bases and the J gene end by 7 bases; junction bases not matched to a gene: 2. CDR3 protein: CASSWDSEAFF. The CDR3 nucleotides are TGTGCCAGCAGTTGGGACAGTGAAGCTTTCTTT.

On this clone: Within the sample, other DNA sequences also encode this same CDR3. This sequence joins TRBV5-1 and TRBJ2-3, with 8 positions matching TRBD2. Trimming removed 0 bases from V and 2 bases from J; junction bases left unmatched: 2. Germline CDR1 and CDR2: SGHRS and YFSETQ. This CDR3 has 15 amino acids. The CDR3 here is CASSLAGGFTDTQYF. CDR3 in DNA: TGCGCCAGCAGCTTGGCGGGAGGGTTCACAGATACGCAGTATTTT. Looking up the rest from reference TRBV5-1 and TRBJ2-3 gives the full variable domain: KAGVTQTPRYLIKTRGQQVTLSCSPISGHRSVSWYQQTPGQGLQFLFEYFSETQRNKGNFPGRFSGRQFSNSRSEMNVSTLELGDSALYLCASSLAGGFTDTQYFGPGTRLTVL.

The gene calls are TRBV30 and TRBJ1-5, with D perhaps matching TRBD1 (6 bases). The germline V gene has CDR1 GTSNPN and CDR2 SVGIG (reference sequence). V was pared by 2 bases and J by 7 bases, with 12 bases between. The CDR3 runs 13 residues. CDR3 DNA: TGTGCCTGGAGTTCAGGGGTAAGCCAGCCCCAGCATTTT. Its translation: CAWSSGVSQPQHF.

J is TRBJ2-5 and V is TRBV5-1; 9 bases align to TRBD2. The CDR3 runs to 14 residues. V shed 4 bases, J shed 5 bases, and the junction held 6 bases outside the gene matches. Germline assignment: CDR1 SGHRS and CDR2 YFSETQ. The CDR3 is CASSITSGWETQYF. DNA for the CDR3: TGCGCCAGCAGCATAACTAGCGGGTGGGAGACCCAGTACTTC.